This T cell receptor (beta chain) came from a study of T cell responses to AZD1222 COVID-19 vaccine (dated by TCRdb to the early 2020s). For the wider study: AZD1222 recipients with second doses at about 4 weeks or about 12 weeks were pooled, because spike-specific TCR depth and breadth did not differ between schedules. Enrollment into the trials was organized by age into subgroups of 18-55, 56-69 and 70-plus years, and those subgroups contained roughly 150, 30 and 60 TCR-sequenced participants, respectively. A total of just over 230 trial participants underwent TCR sequencing, of whom 207 had received two doses of AZD1222 and 26 had received two doses of the MenACWY control vaccine.

Trimming costs V 1 base and J 9 bases, and their ends lie 5 bases apart. The germline V gene gives CDR1 as SGHTS and CDR2 as YDEGEE. Spanning cysteine to phenylalanine, the CDR3 consists of 11 amino acids. Kept here is only the CDR3 DNA, which spans 33 bases and is read in frame from base 1. The CDR3 regions of human TCRbeta chains were analyzed by immunosequencing. The paper's data handling went like this. TCRs in the repertoires were matched against a reference library of SARS-CoV-2-specific TCRs that had been generated with the MIRA antigen-specificity platform. Breadth meant the fraction of unique TCRs that were SARS-CoV-2-associated, whereas depth meant the fraction of total T cells that were SARS-CoV-2-associated. Using the MIRA data, each spike-specific TCR was mapped to the spike region that the TCR reacts to and placed in a CD4 or CD8 class. Log10-transformed breadth and depth values were compared by one-way ANOVA with Sidak's multiple comparisons tests. The source is immuneACCESS, and TCRdb retained only in-frame sequences with V and J called. Part of the clones is not carried over; for the studies checked, unresolved V genes explain less than half of this, and the remainder is unexplained. That table furnishes V, J and clone size, whereas the DNA furnished D and trimming. The sample contains around 120,000 clones, roughly 88% of them found a single time. The ten largest clones represent 3.5% to 4.5% of the sample.

The sample's time point label is to be understood as: baseline before first vaccination. Vaccinee samples came from UK trials COV001 and COV002, including a single-blind randomized controlled phase 2/3 trial of AZD1222 (ChAdOx1 nCoV-19) in healthy adults. Trial participant PBMC samples were collected at day 0 and day 28 after the second dose for TCRbeta chain sequencing. Regarding this clone: Its target antigen remains unknown. Base qualities are missing; no much larger clone stands one base away.

Results the study describes overall, beyond this receptor: Reportedly, almost half of the unique spike-specific TCRs recognized epitopes lying outside the regions that are mutated in the B.1.351 and B.1.1.7 variants. Conclusions about previously exposed vaccinees are limited, since just five or six AZD1222 recipients were seropositive for SARS-CoV-2 at baseline. The 56-69-year group was small, and its depth increase did not reach significance, likely because of low power. After two AZD1222 doses, spike-specific TCR breadth and depth were significantly higher than at day 0 and than in MenACWY recipients. Participants were mostly white British, with more females than males. The authors suggested clonal diversity may have been underestimated. The vaccine-associated CD4 TCRs covered the entire spike protein, and the dominant responses fell in regions 160-218 and 743-854. Because no samples from the day 14 peak response were available, repertoires could be characterized only after the peak T cell response.

The sequence was collected from an adult in good health. Sample: peripheral blood, taken on day 0 of AZD1222 vaccination. This chain is built from TRBV5-8 and TRBJ2-1; no D gene call is confident. The CDR3 reads CASSLFGEQFF. The base sequence is TGTGCCAGCAGCTTGTTTGGTGAGCAGTTCTTC.